This T cell receptor (beta chain) was sequenced for a study of control samples from healthy donors and cancer patients. Germline-derived CDR1 and CDR2 are MNHEY and SVGEGT. V lost 4 bases and J 6 bases, leaving 9 bases between the germline ends. This CDR3 comprises 12 residues. Sequencing was performed with immunoSEQ multiplex PCR; in TCRdb, only in-frame clones are kept and a portion is missing. The sample records 100,000 to 150,000 clones, less than 90% being singletons. Material: blood. The rearrangement links TRBV6-2 or TRBV6-3 to TRBJ1-2; no reliable D call. The TCR comes from a man between 18 and 35 years old in good health. CDR3 DNA sequence: TGTGCCAGCAGTTTTTCCAGAGATGGCTACACCTTC. Translation: CASSFSRDGYTF.